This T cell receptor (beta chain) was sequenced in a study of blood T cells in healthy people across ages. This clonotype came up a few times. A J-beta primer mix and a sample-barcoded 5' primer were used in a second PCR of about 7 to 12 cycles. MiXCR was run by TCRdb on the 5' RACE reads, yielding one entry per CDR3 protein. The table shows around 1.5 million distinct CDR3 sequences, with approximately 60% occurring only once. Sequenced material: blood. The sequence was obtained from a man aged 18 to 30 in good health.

DNA for the CDR3: TGCGCCAGCAGCCAAGTCGTCTTAGCCAAAAACATTCAGTACTTC. Translating gives CASSQVVLAKNIQYF. J is TRBJ2-4 and V is TRBV4-1; no clear D. V was clipped by 1 base and J by 0 bases, with 7 bases between them. The CDR3 spans 15 residues. Germline assignment: CDR1 MGHRA and CDR2 YSYEKL.